These T cell receptor beta chains were read from a single sample in a study of post-analysis software for immune sequencing data. TCRdb passed the PCR reads through MiXCR, listing each CDR3 protein once. This table has roughly 650,000 distinct CDR3 sequences, 59% appearing once. Sequencing used blood. Every receptor here comes from a girl aged 2-9 years with multiple sclerosis. Both conserved end residues are part of each CDR3.

V gene: TRBV4-1
J gene: TRBJ2-5
CDR3 protein: CASSQDPAGETQYF

V gene: TRBV7-9
J gene: TRBJ2-5
CDR3 protein: CASSLTSEETQYF

V gene: TRBV6-5
J gene: TRBJ2-2
CDR3 protein: CASTSDVTGELFF

V gene: TRBV7-9
J gene: TRBJ2-6
CDR3 protein: CASSLGVGNVLTF

V gene: TRBV7-2
J gene: TRBJ2-7
CDR3 protein: CASSLGYWDRAYEQYF

V gene: TRBV5-1
J gene: TRBJ2-3
CDR3 protein: CASSLKAGGVDTQYF

V gene: TRBV29-1
J gene: TRBJ2-1
CDR3 protein: CSVVEVNEQFF

V gene: TRBV20-1
J gene: .
CDR3 protein: CSARDLTSGSIYEQYF

V gene: TRBV2
J gene: TRBJ2-3
CDR3 protein: CASSRGTGPTDTQYF

V gene: TRBV14
J gene: TRBJ2-3
CDR3 protein: CASSQVAAGTDTQYF

V gene: TRBV12-3/TRBV12-4
J gene: TRBJ1-5
CDR3 protein: CASRRTGDSYQPQHF

V gene: TRBV3-1
J gene: TRBJ2-7
CDR3 protein: CASSQILTSGVTYEQYF

V gene: TRBV6-6
J gene: TRBJ1-2
CDR3 protein: CASSYLGQGNTF

V gene: TRBV20-1
J gene: TRBJ2-7
CDR3 protein: CSARDSSGSRYEQYF